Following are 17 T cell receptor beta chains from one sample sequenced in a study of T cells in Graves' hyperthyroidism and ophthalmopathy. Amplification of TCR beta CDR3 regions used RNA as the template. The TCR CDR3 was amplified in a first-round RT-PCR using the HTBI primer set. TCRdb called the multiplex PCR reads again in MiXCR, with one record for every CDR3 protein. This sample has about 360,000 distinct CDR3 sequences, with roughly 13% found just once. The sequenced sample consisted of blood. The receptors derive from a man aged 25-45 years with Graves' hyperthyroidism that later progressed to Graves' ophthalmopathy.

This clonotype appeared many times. CDR3 protein: CASSLGETNEKLFF. The CDR3, as DNA: TGTGCCAGCAGTTTAGGGGAAACTAATGAAAAACTGTTTTTT. V usage is TRBV12-3 or TRBV12-4 and J usage is TRBJ1-4; no reliable D call. The CDR3 has 14 amino acids. Trimming took 1 base from V and 1 from J, leaving 4 bases between them.

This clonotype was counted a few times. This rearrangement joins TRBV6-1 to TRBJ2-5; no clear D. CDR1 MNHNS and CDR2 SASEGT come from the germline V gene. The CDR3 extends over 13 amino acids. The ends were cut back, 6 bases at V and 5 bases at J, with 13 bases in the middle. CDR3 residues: CASSSLIDETQYF. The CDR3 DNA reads TGTGCCAGCAGCTCCTTGATTGACGAGACCCAGTACTTC.

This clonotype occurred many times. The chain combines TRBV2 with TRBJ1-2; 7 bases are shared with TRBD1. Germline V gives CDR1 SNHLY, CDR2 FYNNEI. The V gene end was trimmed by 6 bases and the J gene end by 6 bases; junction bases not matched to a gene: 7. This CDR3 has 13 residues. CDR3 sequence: CASRTGFENGYTF. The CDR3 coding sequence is TGTGCCAGCAGGACAGGGTTCGAAAATGGCTACACCTTC.

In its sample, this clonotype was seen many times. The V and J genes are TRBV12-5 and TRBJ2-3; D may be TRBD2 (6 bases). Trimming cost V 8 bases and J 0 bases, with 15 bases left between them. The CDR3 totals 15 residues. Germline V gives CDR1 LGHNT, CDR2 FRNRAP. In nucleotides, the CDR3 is TGTGCTAGTAAGAATTGGGAGGCTAGCACAGATACGCAGTATTTT. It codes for CASKNWEASTDTQYF.

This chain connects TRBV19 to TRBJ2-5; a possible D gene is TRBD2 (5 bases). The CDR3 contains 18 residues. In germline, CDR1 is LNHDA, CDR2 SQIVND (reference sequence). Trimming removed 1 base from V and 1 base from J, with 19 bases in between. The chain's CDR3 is CASSIGLWGRELQETQYF. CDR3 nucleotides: TGTGCCAGTAGTATAGGCCTATGGGGAAGGGAGCTCCAAGAGACCCAGTACTTC.

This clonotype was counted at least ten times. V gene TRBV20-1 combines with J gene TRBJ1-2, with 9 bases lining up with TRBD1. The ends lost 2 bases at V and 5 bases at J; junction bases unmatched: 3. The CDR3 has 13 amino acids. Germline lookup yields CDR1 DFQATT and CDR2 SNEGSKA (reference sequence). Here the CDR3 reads CSARPDRGYGYTF. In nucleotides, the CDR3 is TGCAGTGCTAGACCAGACAGGGGGTATGGCTACACCTTC.

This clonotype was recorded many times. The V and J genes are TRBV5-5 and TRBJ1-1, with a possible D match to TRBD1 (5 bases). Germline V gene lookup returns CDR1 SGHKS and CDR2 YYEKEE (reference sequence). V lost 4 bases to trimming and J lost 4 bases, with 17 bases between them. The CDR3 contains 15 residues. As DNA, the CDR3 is TGTGCCAGCAGCGGATACAGGAATCGGGCCACTGAAGCTTTCTTT. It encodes CASSGYRNRATEAFF.

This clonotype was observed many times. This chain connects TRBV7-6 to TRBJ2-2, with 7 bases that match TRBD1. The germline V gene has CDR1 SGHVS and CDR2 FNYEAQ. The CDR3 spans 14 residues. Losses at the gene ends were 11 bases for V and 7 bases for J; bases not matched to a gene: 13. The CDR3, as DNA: TGTGCCGCCAGCTTTACAGGGGACATCGGGGAGCTGTTTTTT. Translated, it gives CAASFTGDIGELFF. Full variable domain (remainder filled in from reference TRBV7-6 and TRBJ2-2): GAGVSQSPRYKVTKRGQDVALRCDPISGHVSLYWYRQALGQGPEFLTYFNYEAQQDKSGLPNDRFSAERPEGSISTLTIQRTEQRDSAMYRCAASFTGDIGELFFGEGSRLTVL.

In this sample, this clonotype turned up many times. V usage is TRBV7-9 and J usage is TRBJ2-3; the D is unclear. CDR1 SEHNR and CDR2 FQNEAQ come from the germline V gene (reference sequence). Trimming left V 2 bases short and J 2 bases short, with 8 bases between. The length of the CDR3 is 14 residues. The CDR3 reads CASSLFRVTDTQYF. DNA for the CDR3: TGTGCCAGCAGCTTATTTCGGGTCACAGATACGCAGTATTTT.

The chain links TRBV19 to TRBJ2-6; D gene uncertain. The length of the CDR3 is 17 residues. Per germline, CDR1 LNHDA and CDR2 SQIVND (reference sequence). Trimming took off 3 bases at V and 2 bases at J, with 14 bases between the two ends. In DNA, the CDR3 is TGTGCCAGTAGTATTTTCCCCTCCCGGACTGGGGCCAACGTCCTGACTTTC. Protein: CASSIFPSRTGANVLTF.

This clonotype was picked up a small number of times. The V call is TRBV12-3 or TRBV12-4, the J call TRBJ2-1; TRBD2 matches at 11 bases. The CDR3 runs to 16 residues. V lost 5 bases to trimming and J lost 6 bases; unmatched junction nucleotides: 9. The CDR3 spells CASSPPLAGVPNEQFF. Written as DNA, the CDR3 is TGTGCCAGCAGTCCTCCACTAGCGGGGGTGCCCAATGAGCAGTTCTTC.

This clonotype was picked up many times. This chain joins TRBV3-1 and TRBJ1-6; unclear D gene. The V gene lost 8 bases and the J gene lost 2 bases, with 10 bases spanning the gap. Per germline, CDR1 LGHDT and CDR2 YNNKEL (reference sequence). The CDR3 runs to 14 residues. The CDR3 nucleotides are TGTGCCAGCTCGTCCGGGACCTATAATTCACCCCTCCACTTT. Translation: CASSSGTYNSPLHF.

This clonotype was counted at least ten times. The CDR3 sequence is CASGREKLFF. DNA for the CDR3: TGTGCCAGTGGTAGGGAAAAACTGTTTTTT. The genes are TRBV28 and TRBJ1-4; no firm D call. V was trimmed by 9 bases and J by 8 bases, leaving 7 bases between them. This CDR3 spans 10 amino acids. CDR1 and CDR2 (germline): MDHEN, SYDVKM.

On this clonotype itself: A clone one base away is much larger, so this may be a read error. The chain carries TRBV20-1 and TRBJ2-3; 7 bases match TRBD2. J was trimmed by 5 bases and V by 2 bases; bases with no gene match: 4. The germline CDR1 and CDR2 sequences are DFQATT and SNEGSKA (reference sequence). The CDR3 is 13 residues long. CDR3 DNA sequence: TGCAGTGCTAGATCGGGGGGTGAAGATACGCAGTATTTT. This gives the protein CSARSGGEDTQYF.

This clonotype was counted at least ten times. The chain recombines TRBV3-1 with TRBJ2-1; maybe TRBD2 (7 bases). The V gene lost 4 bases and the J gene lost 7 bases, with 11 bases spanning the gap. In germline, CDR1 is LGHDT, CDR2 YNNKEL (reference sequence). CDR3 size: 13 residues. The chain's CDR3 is CASSLGGPNEQFF. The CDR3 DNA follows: TGTGCCAGCAGCCTGGGGGGGCCTAATGAGCAGTTCTTC.

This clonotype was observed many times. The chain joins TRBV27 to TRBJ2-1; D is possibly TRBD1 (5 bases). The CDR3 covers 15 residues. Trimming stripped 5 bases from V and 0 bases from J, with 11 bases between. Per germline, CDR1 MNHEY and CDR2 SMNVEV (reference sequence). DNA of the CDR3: TGTGCCAGCAGTAGCCAGGGTTACTCCTACAATGAGCAGTTCTTC. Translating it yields CASSSQGYSYNEQFF.

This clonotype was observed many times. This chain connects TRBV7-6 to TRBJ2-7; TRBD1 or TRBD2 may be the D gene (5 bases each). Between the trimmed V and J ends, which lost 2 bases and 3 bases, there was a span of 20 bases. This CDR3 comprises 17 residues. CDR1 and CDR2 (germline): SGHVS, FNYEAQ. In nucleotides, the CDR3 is TGTGCCAGCAGCTTATGGCCCCCTTACGGGACGGGCTACGAGCAGTACTTC. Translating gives CASSLWPPYGTGYEQYF.